Presented here are 26 T cell receptor beta chains from one specimen sequenced in a study of T cell repertoires in cytomegalovirus infection. Each CDR3 protein is one row after TCRdb ran MiXCR on the reads. The sample carries some 130,000 distinct CDR3 sequences, 24% recorded once. These receptors' antigens are unknown. Material: PBMCs, sequenced either directly or after in vitro stimulation (not recorded which). The source is a human donor in good health (CMV status not recorded). Some clones in this sample may be carry-over from other donors' samples.

This rearrangement joins TRBV19 to TRBJ1-2, with D possibly being TRBD1 (6 bases). In germline, CDR1 is LNHDA, CDR2 SQIVND (reference sequence). The CDR3 covers 16 residues. Trimming took 4 bases from V and 4 from J, leaving 19 bases between them. As DNA, the CDR3 is TGTGCCAGTAGTACCCCCCGGGCAGGGGTTTCCTATGGCTACACCTTC. Amino acids: CASSTPRAGVSYGYTF.

This clonotype has more than one count but fewer than ten. This CDR3 is CASSLVQSTGDYEQYF. The CDR3 DNA is TGCGCCAGCAGCTTGGTACAGTCGACAGGGGACTACGAGCAGTACTTC. The chain carries TRBV5-1 and TRBJ2-7; 8 bases map to TRBD1. The V gene's germline CDR1 is SGHRS and CDR2 YFSETQ. The V and J ends lost 0 bases and 3 bases, in that order; junction bases with no gene match: 8. The CDR3 runs to 16 residues.

Only a few counts were recorded for this clonotype. V and J are TRBV5-1 and TRBJ2-3, with TRBD2 identical over 14 bases. The germline gives CDR1 SGHRS, CDR2 YFSETQ. J was trimmed by 4 bases and V by 0 bases; bases with no gene match: 4. The CDR3 is 17 residues long. As DNA, the CDR3 is TGCGCCAGCAGCTTGGCCCGGACTAGCGGGAGGTCAGATACGCAGTATTTT. Translating gives CASSLARTSGRSDTQYF. Full variable domain (missing parts from reference TRBV5-1 and TRBJ2-3): KAGVTQTPRYLIKTRGQQVTLSCSPISGHRSVSWYQQTPGQGLQFLFEYFSETQRNKGNFPGRFSGRQFSNSRSEMNVSTLELGDSALYLCASSLARTSGRSDTQYFGPGTRLTVL.

CDR3 sequence reads: CASSPGPNEQFF. CDR3 in DNA: TGTGCCAGCAGCCCCGGGCCCAATGAGCAGTTCTTC. The gene calls are TRBV5-4 and TRBJ2-1, with D unclear. Per germline, CDR1 SGHNT and CDR2 YYREEE (reference sequence). There are 12 residues in the CDR3. Trimming cost V 4 bases and J 6 bases, with 8 bases left between them. The variable domain in full, completed from reference TRBV5-4 and TRBJ2-1, reads ETGVTQSPTHLIKTRGQQVTLRCSSQSGHNTVSWYQQALGQGPQFIFQYYREEENGRGNFPPRFSGLQFPNYSSELNVNALELDDSALYLCASSPGPNEQFFGPGTRLTVL.

The genes are TRBV28 and TRBJ1-5, with D possibly TRBD1 on 6 matching bases. The V and J ends lost 6 bases and 5 bases respectively, with 23 bases between them. The CDR3 length is 17 residues. Germline CDR1 and CDR2: MDHEN and SYDVKM. The CDR3 DNA is TGTGCCAGCAGACTCTCAGTGTATGGGGGGCACTATCAGCCCCAGCATTTT. This translates into CASRLSVYGGHYQPQHF.

This clonotype was detected ten times or more. The chain couples TRBV7-2 to TRBJ2-7; 12 nucleotides agree with TRBD2. The CDR3 has 17 amino acids. The V segment lost 5 bases and the J segment 2 bases; nucleotides outside the gene matches: 10. Germline CDR1 is SGHTA and CDR2 is FQGNSA. Here the CDR3 reads CASSRIPRLAGAYEQYF. The CDR3 DNA reads TGTGCCAGCAGCCGCATCCCTAGACTAGCGGGAGCCTACGAGCAGTACTTC.

In DNA form, the CDR3 reads TGTGCCAGTAGTTTAGTCGCTAAGAACACCGGGGAGCTGTTTTTT. It encodes CASSLVAKNTGELFF. The V and J genes are TRBV19 and TRBJ2-2; D gene ambiguous. V was clipped by 5 bases and J by 1 base, with 11 bases between them. CDR3 length: 15 residues. Germline-derived CDR1 and CDR2 are LNHDA and SQIVND (reference sequence).

Ten or more counts support this clonotype. For the CDR3, the DNA is TGTGCCAGCAGCCGACTTCTGGGTGAGCAGTTCTTC. It codes for CASSRLLGEQFF. The chain couples TRBV7-2 to TRBJ2-1, with D uncertain. With 5 bases removed from V and 9 bases from J, the gap between germline ends came to 11 bases. This CDR3 is 12 amino acids long. CDR1 SGHTA and CDR2 FQGNSA come from the germline V gene.

This clonotype was recorded once. The J gene is TRBJ2-1, the V gene TRBV2; D may correspond to TRBD1 or TRBD2 (5 bases each). Trimming took 6 bases from V and 9 from J, leaving 12 bases between them. The CDR3 has 12 amino acids. Germline values: CDR1 SNHLY, CDR2 FYNNEI. The CDR3 protein is CASSQRGGEQFF. The CDR3 DNA follows: TGTGCCAGCAGCCAGAGGGGCGGTGAGCAGTTCTTC.

This rearrangement joins TRBV2 to TRBJ2-4; 7 bases map to TRBD1. Germline lookup yields CDR1 SNHLY and CDR2 FYNNEI. Trimming took 7 bases from V and 3 from J; bases not matched to a gene: 9. This CDR3 spans 15 amino acids. In DNA form, the CDR3 reads TGTGCCAGCACTCACAGGGGATTGGACAAAAACATTCAGTACTTC. This sequence encodes CASTHRGLDKNIQYF.

This clonotype was recorded a few times. V gene TRBV7-4 combines with J gene TRBJ1-2, with 7 bases matching TRBD1. Trimming at V came to 1 base and at J to 4 bases, leaving 3 bases not matched to a gene. The length of the CDR3 is 14 residues. Germline values: CDR1 SGHVT, CDR2 SQSDAQ. DNA for the CDR3: TGTGCCAGCAGCTTAGAAGGGGGCGGCTATGGCTACACCTTC. It yields the protein CASSLEGGGYGYTF.

This clonotype was seen at least ten times. The chain carries TRBV7-2 and TRBJ2-5; TRBD1 aligns across 8 bases. The CDR3 sequence is 14 residues long. J gave up 5 bases and V 5 bases, and 7 bases lay outside the gene matches. Germline-derived CDR1 and CDR2 are SGHTA and FQGNSA. The CDR3 DNA reads as TGTGCCAGCAGCCGGGACAGGCCCTCGGAGACCCAGTACTTC. The encoded protein is CASSRDRPSETQYF.

There are a few counts of this clonotype. The V call is TRBV19, the J call TRBJ1-2; D is ambiguous. V shed 1 base and J shed 4 bases, with 13 bases lying between them. The CDR3 extends over 15 amino acids. Germline CDR1 is LNHDA and CDR2 is SQIVND (reference sequence). CDR3 DNA: TGTGCCAGTAGTATAGGAAAGGGATACGGCTATGGCTACACCTTC. This codes for CASSIGKGYGYGYTF.

The chain has TRBV27 and TRBJ1-1, with a possible D match to TRBD1 (5 bases). The germline gives CDR1 MNHEY, CDR2 SMNVEV (reference sequence). The CDR3 length is 15 residues. V was shortened by 5 bases and J by 5 bases, with 18 bases between the two germline ends. The CDR3 bases are TGTGCCAGCAGTCCATCCGGGGCAGGGCGGACTGAAGCTTTCTTT. Protein sequence: CASSPSGAGRTEAFF.

This clonotype turned up a few times. The V and J genes are TRBV4-2 and TRBJ2-3, with TRBD2 as a possible D gene (6 bases). In germline, CDR1 is LGHNA, CDR2 YNFKEQ. Trimming shortened V by 0 bases and J by 7 bases, and 17 bases separated the two germline ends. This CDR3 contains 16 residues. The DNA of the CDR3 is TGTGCCAGCAGCCAAGATCGATTCGGGAGTGGCTATACGCAGTATTTT. Its protein product is CASSQDRFGSGYTQYF.

This clonotype was seen a few times. V is TRBV7-2 and J is TRBJ1-5; 7 bases match TRBD1. V shed 6 bases, J shed 3 bases, and the junction held 11 bases outside the gene matches. Germline assignment: CDR1 SGHTA and CDR2 FQGNSA. CDR3 size: 16 residues. CDR3 residues: CASSRRGDSLNQPQHF. In DNA form, the CDR3 reads TGTGCCAGCAGTCGACGGGGGGACAGCCTCAATCAGCCCCAGCATTTT.

The J gene is TRBJ2-7, the V gene TRBV4-3; 8 bases are a match to TRBD2. V lost 0 bases and J lost 0; bases outside the gene matches: 4. The CDR3 spans 16 residues. CDR1 is LGHNA and CDR2 is YSLEER in the germline V gene. The CDR3 protein is CASSQDSSGSSYEQYF. The CDR3 DNA sequence: TGCGCCAGCAGCCAAGATTCCAGCGGGAGCTCCTACGAGCAGTACTTC.

This rearrangement joins TRBV2 to TRBJ1-2; no definite D call. This CDR3 is 13 amino acids long. Germline lookup yields CDR1 SNHLY and CDR2 FYNNEI. Trimming cost V 4 bases and J 6 bases, with 12 bases left between them. CDR3 sequence (DNA): TGTGCCAGCAGTGTTAGCCCCCGGGATGGCTACACCTTC. Its protein product is CASSVSPRDGYTF.

A few counts support this clonotype. This chain joins TRBV27 and TRBJ1-4; no definite D call. Germline values: CDR1 MNHEY, CDR2 SMNVEV (reference sequence). The V end was cut by 1 base, the J end by 3 bases, with 3 bases between. This CDR3 is built from 13 residues. The CDR3 reads CASSLLPNEKLFF. In nucleotides, the CDR3 is TGTGCCAGCAGTTTATTGCCTAATGAAAAACTGTTTTTT.

This clonotype came up many times. The chain is built from TRBV7-2 and TRBJ1-1; D uncertain. V gave up 0 bases and J gave up 0 bases, with 8 bases separating them. Germline loops: CDR1 SGHTA, CDR2 FQGNSA. The CDR3 covers 15 residues. The CDR3: CASSLAPAMNTEAFF. The CDR3 region has the DNA TGTGCCAGCAGCTTAGCTCCAGCGATGAACACTGAAGCTTTCTTT.

This clonotype has at least ten counts. The genes are TRBV7-8 and TRBJ1-5, with unresolved D. The germline V gene has CDR1 SGHVS and CDR2 FQNEAQ. The length of the CDR3 is 17 residues. With 2 bases removed from V and 5 bases from J, the gap between germline ends came to 19 bases. DNA for the CDR3: TGTGCCAGCAGCTTAAAGGTGTCTGCGTGGGGAGATCAGCCCCAGCATTTT. This codes for CASSLKVSAWGDQPQHF.

This clonotype occurred many times. This chain joins TRBV7-2 and TRBJ2-2; no reliable D call. Germline V gene sequence: CDR1 SGHTA, CDR2 FQGNSA. The CDR3 length is 12 residues. Trimming removed 1 base at V and 6 bases at J, with 3 bases between. This CDR3 reads CASSLDAGELFF. CDR3 in DNA: TGTGCCAGCAGCTTAGATGCCGGGGAGCTGTTTTTT.

A remark on this clonotype: The junction departs from germline at one end; a sequencing error may be responsible. The chain links TRBV28 to TRBJ1-2; perhaps TRBD1 as D (6 bases). The CDR3 is 11 amino acids. The V gene's germline CDR1 is MDHEN and CDR2 SYDVKM. The CDR3 DNA reads TGTGCCAGCAGTTCTGGGGGCCAGCGTCTCTTC. Translation: CASSSGGQRLF.

This clonotype turned up a few times. The chain is built from TRBV25-1 and TRBJ1-2; D is unresolved. Germline V gene lookup returns CDR1 MGHDK and CDR2 SYGVNS. V was shortened by 1 base and J by 5 bases, with 2 bases between the two germline ends. The CDR3 extends over 11 amino acids. CDR3 residues: CASSEFYGYTF. The DNA for the CDR3 is TGTGCCAGCAGTGAATTTTATGGCTACACCTTC.

The CDR3 nucleotides are TGTGCCAGCAGTCTGTCAGGGTGGATAATTTCCTACAATGAGCAGTTCTTC. Protein sequence: CASSLSGWIISYNEQFF. The chain recombines TRBV12-3 or TRBV12-4 with TRBJ2-1; TRBD1 might be the D (5 bases). V was shortened by 5 bases and J by 1 base, with 18 bases between the two germline ends. The CDR3 totals 17 residues.

The chain combines TRBV19 with TRBJ1-5; perhaps TRBD1 as D (6 bases). This CDR3 has 14 residues. The germline V gene has CDR1 LNHDA and CDR2 SQIVND (reference sequence). The germline V and J ends were trimmed by 7 bases and 9 bases, with 19 bases remaining between them. The chain's CDR3 is CASTPLEIGGPQHF. CDR3 bases: TGTGCCAGTACCCCCCTCGAGATAGGGGGGCCCCAGCATTTT.